The 15 T cell receptor beta chains below were found in one sample sequenced in a study of cytomegalovirus exposure and HLA in healthy donors. Primers for the PCR totalled 60 Vbeta and 13 Jbeta. The repertoire was sequenced with immunoSEQ multiplex PCR; TCRdb's copy has only in-frame clones and lacks some. The sample shows 65,000 to 100,000 clones, around 79% of them seen only once. The sequenced material came from PBMCs. These receptors originate from a female donor in good health and CMV-seronegative.

V is TRBV29-1 and J is TRBJ2-7, with D perhaps TRBD2 (5 bases). The ends were cut back, 5 bases at V and 4 bases at J, with 15 bases in the middle. Germline CDR1 reads SQVTM; CDR2 reads ANQGSEA. The CDR3 spans 13 residues. The CDR3 bases are TGCAGCGTTAGGAAAGGACCGGGGTACGAGCAGTACTTC. Its translation: CSVRKGPGYEQYF.

The chain uses TRBV30 and TRBJ2-5; 8 bases are shared with TRBD2. The end of the DNA aligns better with TRBJ2-7, so the J call may be wrong. CDR1 and CDR2 from the germline V gene are GTSNPN and SVGIG (reference sequence). This CDR3 has 15 amino acids. DNA of the CDR3: TGTGCCTGGAGTGTATTCGGCGGGGGGCGCTACGAGCAGTACTTC. Translating it yields CAWSVFGGGRYEQYF.

In this sample, this clone is medium-sized (0.01 to 0.1%). The J gene is TRBJ2-1, the V gene TRBV19; TRBD2 matches 8 bases. This CDR3 spans 13 amino acids. Germline CDR1 is LNHDA and CDR2 is SQIVND (reference sequence). The J segment lost 10 bases and the V segment lost 8 bases, leaving 10 bases of the junction unmatched. CDR3 sequence (DNA): TGTGCCAGTGAGCAGCGGGAGAGTCAAGAGCAGTTCTTC. This translates into CASEQRESQEQFF.

V is TRBV5-1 and J is TRBJ2-2; 9 bases line up with TRBD2. V shed 2 bases and J 3 bases; nucleotides not matched to a gene: 2. Germline V gene data show CDR1 as SGHRS and CDR2 as YFSETQ. This CDR3 contains 15 residues. The CDR3 DNA reads as TGCGCCAGCAGCTTCGGCGGGGGGGACACCGGGGAGCTGTTTTTT. Translation: CASSFGGGDTGELFF.

The chain combines TRBV7-9 with TRBJ1-2; a weak D match, TRBD1 (5 bases). V gave up 1 base and J gave up 6 bases, with 9 bases separating them. Germline CDR1 reads SEHNR; CDR2 reads FQNEAQ (reference sequence). The CDR3 loop spans 13 amino acids. The CDR3 loop reads CASSLGQLNGYTF. The CDR3 coding sequence is TGTGCCAGCAGCTTAGGACAGCTCAATGGCTACACCTTC.

This chain links TRBV5-5 with TRBJ1-2; 7 nucleotides match TRBD1. This CDR3 contains 15 residues. In germline, CDR1 is SGHKS, CDR2 YYEKEE (reference sequence). With V trimmed by 0 bases and J by 2 bases, 4 bases remained unmatched. The CDR3 loop reads CASSLEQGSNYGYTF. For the CDR3, the DNA is TGTGCCAGCAGCTTGGAACAGGGGTCGAACTATGGCTACACCTTC.

The gene calls are TRBV7-9 and TRBJ1-4, with D hard to call. The CDR3 is 14 residues long. The germline V gene encodes CDR1 SEHNR and CDR2 FQNEAQ (reference sequence). V was shortened by 2 bases and J by 6 bases, with 10 bases between the two germline ends. CDR3 sequence: CASSLYPEDEKLFF. CDR3 sequence (DNA): TGTGCCAGCAGCTTATACCCAGAAGATGAAAAACTGTTTTTT.

A note on this clone: Compared with germline, one end of the junction differs, possibly owing to a read error. The chain joins TRBV7-9 to TRBJ1-6; D may be TRBD1 (6 bases). The length of the CDR3 is 15 residues. The V gene's germline CDR1 is SEHNR and CDR2 FQNEAQ (reference sequence). The chain's CDR3 is CSSSLAQGRNSPLHF. CDR3 DNA: TGTTCCAGCAGCTTAGCACAGGGAAGAAATTCACCCCTCCACTTT.

This chain joins TRBV5-6 and TRBJ2-7, with 9 positions matching TRBD1. Trimming cost V 0 bases and J 2 bases; bases outside gene matches: 9. CDR3 length: 17 residues. Germline-derived CDR1 and CDR2 are SGHDT and YYEEEE. The CDR3 DNA reads TGTGCCAGCAGCTTGGGGACAGGGGCCTTGCATCCCTACGAGCAGTACTTC. Translation: CASSLGTGALHPYEQYF.

The gene calls are TRBV5-1 and TRBJ1-2; D not certain. V was cut by 0 bases and J by 4 bases, with 13 bases left in between. Germline CDR1 SGHRS, CDR2 YFSETQ. This CDR3 comprises 15 residues. This chain's CDR3 is CASSLGGSSSYGYTF. In DNA, the CDR3 is TGCGCCAGCAGCTTGGGCGGCTCATCGAGCTATGGCTACACCTTC. The entire variable domain, with the rest obtained from reference TRBV5-1 and TRBJ1-2, is as follows: KAGVTQTPRYLIKTRGQQVTLSCSPISGHRSVSWYQQTPGQGLQFLFEYFSETQRNKGNFPGRFSGRQFSNSRSEMNVSTLELGDSALYLCASSLGGSSSYGYTFGSGTRLTVV.

The chain uses TRBV18 and TRBJ2-3; D might be TRBD1 (6 bases). The V end lost 1 base, the J end lost 0 bases, and 20 bases lay between the germline ends. This CDR3 has 19 residues. Germline V gives CDR1 KGHSH, CDR2 LQKENI. In DNA form, the CDR3 reads TGTGCCAGCTCACCACTGAAGGCAGGGGTCCCTTCTAGCACAGATACGCAGTATTTT. Translated, it gives CASSPLKAGVPSSTDTQYF. Variable domain in full (rest from reference TRBV18 and TRBJ2-3): NAGVMQNPRHLVRRRGQEARLRCSPMKGHSHVYWYRQLPEEGLKFMVYLQKENIIDESGMPKERFSAEFPKEGPSILRIQQVVRGDSAAYFCASSPLKAGVPSSTDTQYFGPGTRLTVL.

This chain uses TRBV6-5 with TRBJ1-1; no definite D call. The length of the CDR3 is 14 residues. CDR1 is MNHEY and CDR2 is SVGAGI in the germline V gene. The ends were cut back, 5 bases at V and 2 bases at J, with 12 bases in the middle. CDR3 loop: CASSAPGRNTEAFF. CDR3 DNA sequence: TGTGCCAGCAGTGCCCCCGGGAGAAACACTGAAGCTTTCTTT.

This clone was seen a single time. CDR3 residues: CASSLGGTYNEQFF. In DNA form, the CDR3 reads TGTGCCAGCAGCTTGGGAGGGACCTACAATGAGCAGTTCTTC. The chain is built from TRBV7-9 and TRBJ2-1; 7 bases line up with TRBD2. Germline V lookup: CDR1 SEHNR, CDR2 FQNEAQ (reference sequence). V gave up 3 bases and J gave up 2 bases; unmatched junction bases: 1. The CDR3 is 14 amino acids. The whole variable domain, remainder taken from reference TRBV7-9 and TRBJ2-1, is DTGVSQNPRHKITKRGQNVTFRCDPISEHNRLYWYRQTLGQGPEFLTYFQNEAQLEKSRLLSDRFSAERPKGSFSTLEIQRTEQGDSAMYLCASSLGGTYNEQFFGPGTRLTVL.

This clone was seen only a few times. This chain connects TRBV7-2 to TRBJ1-1; perhaps TRBD1 as D (6 bases). CDR3 length: 14 residues. CDR1 and CDR2 from the germline V gene are SGHTA and FQGNSA. Trimming left V 5 bases short and J 0 bases short, with 10 bases between. Here the CDR3 reads CASSRGHMNTEAFF. The CDR3 bases are TGTGCCAGCAGCAGGGGACACATGAACACTGAAGCTTTCTTT.

This sequence joins TRBV28 and TRBJ1-5; D unclear. CDR1 and CDR2 (germline): MDHEN, SYDVKM. Trimming took off 3 bases at V and 10 bases at J, with 13 bases between the two ends. The CDR3 has 13 amino acids. The CDR3 here is CASSFRGDNPQHF. DNA of the CDR3: TGTGCCAGCAGTTTTCGGGGAGATAACCCCCAGCATTTT. The variable domain in full, completed from reference TRBV28 and TRBJ1-5, reads DVKVTQSSRYLVKRTGEKVFLECVQDMDHENMFWYRQDPGLGLRLIYFSYDVKMKEKGDIPEGYSVSREKKERFSLILESASTNQTSMYLCASSFRGDNPQHFGDGTRLSIL.